This T cell receptor beta chain was identified in a study of monozygotic twins with inflammatory bowel disease. TCRdb reprocessed the 5' RACE reads, with one entry per CDR3 protein and no DNA. Its clone listing holds around 190,000 distinct CDR3 sequences. The blood volume drawn from each donor was 2 to 3 ml. Material for sequencing was blood. The origin of this receptor is a human donor with ulcerative colitis or Crohn's disease, or a healthy co-twin of an affected twin (not recorded which).

The CDR3 region is CSLNRGNSPLHF. The chain is built from TRBV20-1 and TRBJ1-6; the TCRdb D gene call, TRBD1, has no DNA to confirm it. The length of the CDR3 is 12 residues. Germline V gives CDR1 DFQATT, CDR2 SNEGSKA (reference sequence).